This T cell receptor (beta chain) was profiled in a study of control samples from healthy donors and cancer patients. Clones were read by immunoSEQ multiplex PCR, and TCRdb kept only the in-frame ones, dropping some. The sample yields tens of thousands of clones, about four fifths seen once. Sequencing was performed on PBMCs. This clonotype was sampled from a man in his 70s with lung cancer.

The CDR3 reads CASSQRTGQSYGYTF. For the CDR3, the DNA is TGCGCCAGCAGCCAGCGGACCGGACAGAGTTATGGCTACACCTTC. The rearrangement uses TRBV5-1 and TRBJ1-2, with D perhaps TRBD1 (6 bases). V lost 4 bases to trimming and J lost 5 bases, with 18 bases between them. CDR3 length: 15 residues. The germline gives CDR1 SGHRS, CDR2 YFSETQ. The entire variable domain, with the rest obtained from reference TRBV5-1 and TRBJ1-2, is as follows: KAGVTQTPRYLIKTRGQQVTLSCSPISGHRSVSWYQQTPGQGLQFLFEYFSETQRNKGNFPGRFSGRQFSNSRSEMNVSTLELGDSALYLCASSQRTGQSYGYTFGSGTRLTVV.